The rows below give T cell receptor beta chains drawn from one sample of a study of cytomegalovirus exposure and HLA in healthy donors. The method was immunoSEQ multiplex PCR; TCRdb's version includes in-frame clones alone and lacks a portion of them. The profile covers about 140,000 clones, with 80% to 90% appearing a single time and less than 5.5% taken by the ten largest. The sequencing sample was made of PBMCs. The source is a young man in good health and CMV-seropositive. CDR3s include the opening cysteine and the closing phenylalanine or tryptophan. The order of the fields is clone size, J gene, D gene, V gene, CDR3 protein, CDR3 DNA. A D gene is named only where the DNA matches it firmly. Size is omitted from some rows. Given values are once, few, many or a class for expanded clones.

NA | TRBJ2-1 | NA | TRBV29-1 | CSALGGGYNEQFF | TGCAGCGCTTTGGGGGGAGGTTATAATGAGCAGTTCTTC
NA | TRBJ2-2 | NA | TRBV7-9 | CASSLVGGRELFF | TGTGCCAGCAGCTTAGTCGGGGGAAGGGAGCTGTTTTTT
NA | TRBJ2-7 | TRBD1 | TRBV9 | CASSVGDSAYEQYF | TGTGCCAGCAGCGTAGGGGACAGTGCCTACGAGCAGTACTTC
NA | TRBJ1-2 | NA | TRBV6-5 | CASSYSTANYGYTF | TGTGCCAGCAGTTACAGCACAGCTAACTATGGCTACACCTTC
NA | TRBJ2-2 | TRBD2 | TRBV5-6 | CASSSPSGSNTGELFF | TGTGCCAGCAGCTCGCCTAGCGGGAGTAACACCGGGGAGCTGTTTTTT
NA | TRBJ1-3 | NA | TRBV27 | CASISTANSGNTIYF | TGTGCCAGCATCTCAACCGCGAACTCTGGAAACACCATATATTTT
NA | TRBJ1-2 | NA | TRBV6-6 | CASSLTGANYGYTF | TGTGCCAGCAGCCTGACGGGGGCTAACTATGGCTACACCTTC
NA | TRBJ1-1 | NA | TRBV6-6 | CASSYRGRDTEAFF | TGTGCCAGCAGTTACAGAGGGAGAGACACTGAAGCTTTCTTT
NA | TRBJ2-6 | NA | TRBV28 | CASSFFSGANVLTF | TGTGCCAGCAGTTTCTTTTCCGGGGCCAACGTCCTGACTTTC
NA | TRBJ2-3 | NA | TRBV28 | CASSPSFDTQYF | TGTGCCAGCAGTCCTAGCTTCGATACGCAGTATTTT
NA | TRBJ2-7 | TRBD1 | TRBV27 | CASSLTGDPYEQYF | TGTGCCAGCAGTTTGACAGGGGACCCCTACGAGCAGTACTTC
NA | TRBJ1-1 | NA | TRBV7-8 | CASSLSLNTEAFF | TGTGCCAGCAGCCTAAGCTTGAACACTGAAGCTTTCTTT
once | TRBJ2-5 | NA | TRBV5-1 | CASSSAGVYQETQYF | TGCGCCAGCAGCTCCGCAGGGGTATACCAAGAGACCCAGTACTTC
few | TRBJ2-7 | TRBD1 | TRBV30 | CAWANGQGYEQYF | TGTGCCTGGGCAAACGGACAGGGCTACGAGCAGTACTTC
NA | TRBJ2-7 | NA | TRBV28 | CASSLTMYEQYF | TGTGCCAGCAGTTTGACTATGTACGAGCAGTACTTC
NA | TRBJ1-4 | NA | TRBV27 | CASRPGGNLEKLFF | TGTGCCAGCAGGCCGGGGGGAAACTTAGAAAAACTGTTTTTT
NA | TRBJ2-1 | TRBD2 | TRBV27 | CASREAGGPQNEQFF | TGTGCCAGCAGAGAGGCGGGAGGGCCTCAGAATGAGCAGTTCTTC
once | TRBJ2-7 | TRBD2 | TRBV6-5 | CASSYGGSGGRWEQYF | TGTGCCAGCAGTTATGGTGGTAGCGGGGGTAGATGGGAGCAGTACTTC
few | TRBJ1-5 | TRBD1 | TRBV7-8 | CASSLGQHNQPQHF | TGTGCCAGCAGCCTGGGACAGCACAATCAGCCCCAGCATTTT
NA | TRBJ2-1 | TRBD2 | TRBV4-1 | CASSHEAGGPNEQFF | TGCGCCAGCAGCCACGAGGCGGGAGGGCCTAATGAGCAGTTCTTC
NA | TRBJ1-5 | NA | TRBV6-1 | CASSGVNSNQPQHF | TGTGCCAGCAGTGGCGTGAACAGCAATCAGCCCCAGCATTTT
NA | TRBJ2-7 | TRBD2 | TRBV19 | CASSIASGRAHEQYF | TGTGCCAGTAGTATAGCAAGCGGGAGGGCCCACGAGCAGTACTTC
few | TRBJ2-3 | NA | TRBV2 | CASSLTDTQYF | TGTGCCAGCAGTCTTACAGATACGCAGTATTTT
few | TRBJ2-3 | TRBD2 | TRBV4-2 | CASSQKREPDTQYF | TGTGCCAGCAGCCAAAAGCGGGAGCCAGATACGCAGTATTTT
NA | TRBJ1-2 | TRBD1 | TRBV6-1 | CASSEQGANYGYTF | TGTGCCAGCAGTGAACAGGGGGCAAACTATGGCTACACCTTC
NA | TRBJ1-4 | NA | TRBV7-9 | CASSPQGRVEKLFF | TGTGCCAGCAGCCCGCAGGGGAGGGTCGAAAAACTGTTTTTT
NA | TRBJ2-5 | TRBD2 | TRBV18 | CASSPPGLALQETQYF | TGTGCCAGCTCACCGCCGGGACTAGCGCTTCAAGAGACCCAGTACTTC
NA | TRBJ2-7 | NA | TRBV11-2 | CASSSTNRRSSYEQYF | TGTGCCAGCAGCTCTACTAATAGGCGAAGTAGCTACGAGCAGTACTTC
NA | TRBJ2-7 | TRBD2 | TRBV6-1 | CASTRLAAYEQYF | TGTGCCAGCACCCGACTAGCGGCCTACGAGCAGTACTTC
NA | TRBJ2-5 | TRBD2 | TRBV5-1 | CASSPLAGVETQYF | TGCGCCAGCAGTCCACTAGCGGGGGTAGAGACCCAGTACTTC
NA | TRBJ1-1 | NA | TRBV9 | CASSPQGIKNTEAFF | TGTGCCAGCAGCCCCCAGGGGATAAAGAACACTGAAGCTTTCTTT
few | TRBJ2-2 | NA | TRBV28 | CASRETPRQSNTGELFF | TGTGCCAGCAGAGAGACCCCCCGACAGTCGAACACCGGGGAGCTGTTTTTT
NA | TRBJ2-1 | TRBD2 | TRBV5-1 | CASSLVTSGTYNEQFF | TGCGCCAGCAGCTTGGTGACTAGCGGGACCTACAATGAGCAGTTCTTC
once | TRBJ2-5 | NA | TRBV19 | CASSIGGLEGRVEETQYF | TGTGCCAGTAGTATTGGGGGGTTGGAGGGGCGCGTTGAAGAGACCCAGTACTTC
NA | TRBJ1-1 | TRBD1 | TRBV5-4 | CASRETGGYTEAFF | TGTGCCAGCAGGGAGACAGGGGGGTACACTGAAGCTTTCTTT
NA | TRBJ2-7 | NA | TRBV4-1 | CASSQLDITSYEQYF | TGCGCCAGCAGCCAGCTAGATATTACCTCCTACGAGCAGTACTTC
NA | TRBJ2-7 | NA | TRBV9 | CASSVESGGLGEQYF | TGTGCCAGCAGCGTAGAATCCGGGGGGCTGGGTGAGCAGTACTTC
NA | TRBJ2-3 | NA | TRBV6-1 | CASALVGDTQYF | TGTGCCAGCGCGCTAGTGGGAGATACGCAGTATTTT
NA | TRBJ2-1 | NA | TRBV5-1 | CASSLALPRQDNEQFF | TGCGCCAGCAGCTTGGCCCTGCCCCGACAGGACAATGAGCAGTTCTTC
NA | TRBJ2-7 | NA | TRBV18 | CASSDTLQGYEQYF | TGTGCCAGCTCAGACACTTTACAGGGCTACGAGCAGTACTTC
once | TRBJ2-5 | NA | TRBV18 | CASSDSQETQYF | TGTGCCAGCTCGGACAGCCAAGAGACCCAGTACTTC
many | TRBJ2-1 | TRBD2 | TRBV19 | CASSIEGLAGGPRGNEQFF | TGTGCCAGTAGTATAGAGGGACTAGCGGGAGGGCCTCGGGGTAATGAGCAGTTCTTC
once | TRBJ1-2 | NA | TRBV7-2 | CASSLIQGELGYTF | TGTGCCAGCAGCTTGATTCAGGGTGAGCTTGGCTACACCTTC
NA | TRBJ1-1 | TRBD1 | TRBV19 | CASSIAGGEAFF | TGTGCCAGTAGTATTGCAGGGGGAGAAGCTTTCTTT
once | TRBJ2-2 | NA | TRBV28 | CASSLPRNTGELFF | TGTGCCAGCAGTTTACCGAGGAACACCGGGGAGCTGTTTTTT
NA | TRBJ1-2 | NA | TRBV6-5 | CASSYSLTNYGYTF | TGTGCCAGCAGTTACAGCCTTACTAACTATGGCTACACCTTC
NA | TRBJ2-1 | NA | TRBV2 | CASSYYGNEQFF | TGTGCCAGCAGCTACTACGGGAATGAGCAGTTCTTC
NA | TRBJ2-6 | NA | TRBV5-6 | CASSLVSFSGANVLTF | TGTGCCAGCAGCTTGGTGAGCTTCTCTGGGGCCAACGTCCTGACTTTC
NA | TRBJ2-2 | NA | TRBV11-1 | CASSLEGWVTGELFF | TGTGCCAGCAGCTTGGAGGGTTGGGTCACCGGGGAGCTGTTTTTT
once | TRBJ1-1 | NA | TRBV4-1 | CASSQDGTPGGGEAFF | TGCGCCAGCAGCCAAGACGGGACTCCGGGTGGGGGTGAAGCTTTCTTT
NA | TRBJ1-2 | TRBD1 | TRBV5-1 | CASSAGQEFDGYTF | TGCGCCAGCTCCGCGGGACAGGAGTTCGATGGCTACACCTTC
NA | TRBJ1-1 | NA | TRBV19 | CASSMPGRGNTEAFF | TGTGCCAGTAGTATGCCGGGTCGGGGGAACACTGAAGCTTTCTTT
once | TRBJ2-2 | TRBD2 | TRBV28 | CASSLQRGNTGELFF | TGTGCCAGCTCCTTGCAGCGGGGAAACACCGGGGAGCTGTTTTTT